This TCR beta chain was recovered during a study of cytomegalovirus exposure and HLA in healthy donors (dated by TCRdb to 2016 to 2017). About the investigation overall: In an earlier analysis of roughly 500 of the donors, approximately 300 Gb of sequence data and 90 million to 130 million unique TCR beta sequences from roughly 200 million T cells were reported. Roughly 300 gigabases of sequencing data and around 87 million unique TCR sequences were included in an early release covering several hundred HLA-typed donors. Of the 398 genotyped donors, roughly 80% fell in the genetic ancestry cluster associated with self-reported Caucasian donors. The study aimed to test whether signatures of past pathogen exposure could be identified by cataloging public T cell receptors. The T cell repertoires of 666 subjects were profiled by immunosequencing and related to cytomegalovirus serostatus. A separate validation cohort of about 110 different subjects was used in addition to the 666-subject first cohort. The study combined high-throughput TCR immunosequencing, statistical association of individual TCRs with disease status, and machine learning to predict cytomegalovirus infection status. To study patterns of TCR occurrence, a later analysis re-analyzed previously published TCR beta repertoires from 700 or so donors and added high-resolution HLA genotyping. The later analysis used no new phenotypic data to find candidate immune exposures, relying instead on TCR beta sequences and their occurrence across donors. In an earlier analysis of a few hundred of the donors, high-throughput TCR beta sequencing was used to judge whether each TCR beta V gene segment behaved as functional or pseudogenic. Donor age, sex, ethnicity and CMV serostatus were collected together with the repertoire data. Genome-wide SNP genotypes for about 65% of the 666 donors were used in a later genetic analysis, which treated that subset as a discovery cohort. Every discovery cohort repertoire had been produced on one sequencing platform. Class I and class II HLA loci were covered by the typing at four-digit resolution. Typing coverage varied by locus: about 629-630 donors for A, B, C, DRB1 and DQB1; under 550 for DQA1; over 600 for DPA1; about 450 for DPB1. Because of strong linkage in the cohort, roughly five DR-DQ haplotypes were treated as single units for association and clustering. On average, roughly 240,000 unique TCR beta nucleotide sequences were sequenced per donor among about 400 genotyped donors of the cohort, with 15% to 20% of those sequences being non-productive.

In total, 500 to 700 healthy bone marrow donors made up the cohort. At the time of sampling, all cohort members were nominally healthy, though unrecorded immune exposures were likely present. The donor tested CMV seropositive and was one of the 289 seropositive cohort members. Each donor provided a peripheral blood sample, and peripheral blood mononuclear cells were used for TCR beta sequencing. Genomic DNA was extracted from the blood cell samples with the Qiagen DNeasy Blood Extraction Kit. General findings and caveats noted by the study authors: The 87-base-pair reads could not distinguish some IMGT-functional V segments, including TRBV6-2 and TRBV6-3, so those segments were excluded. Because some donors lacked HLA typing at each locus, the association tests relied only on the typed subset. Immune exposure information for the cohort was limited to CMV serostatus. When HLA alleles, especially DR and DQ, strongly co-occurred, attributing TCR associations to individual alleles was difficult. A later analysis reported that several top co-occurrence clusters appeared linked to parvovirus B19, influenza, CMV and Epstein-Barr virus. In a later genetic analysis, a missense DCLRE1C variant was associated with V-gene and J-gene trimming of TCR beta chains, and the association was replicated in an independent cohort. The authors suggested that the approach could potentially be generalized to other disease states and immunological phenotypes. In an earlier analysis of roughly 560 of the donors, most TCR beta V segments were observed in productive rearrangements about 87% or about 30% of the time, broadly matching IMGT annotations. A few of the identified cytomegalovirus-associated TCR beta chains were confirmed in vitro to be specific for cytomegalovirus antigens. Compared with equally common non-associated chains, HLA-associated TCR beta chains in a later analysis were more clonally expanded and had lower generation probabilities. About 15 rarely observed V segments, including chromosome 9 orphons, were excluded from the earlier analysis of approximately 500 of the donors because counts were too low. A later analysis associated 17,000 or so TCR beta sequences with specific HLA alleles at a false discovery rate of 0.05. In the study, some 160 TCR beta chains were listed as associated with cytomegalovirus. In a later analysis, the rate of TCR association differed among HLA loci, with DRB1 alleles having the most associated TCRs and HLA-C alleles having the fewest. Most TCR sequences were observed very rarely across donors, whereas some public TCRs were present in many individuals. In a later analysis, most CMV-associated TCR beta chains were found to appear HLA-restricted, with HLA associations seemingly driven largely by CMV exposure. In both the original and validation cohorts, the classifier was reported to diagnose cytomegalovirus status with high specificity and sensitivity. The presence/absence analyses assumed that sequencing depth was roughly uniform across donors, and that assumption may not be true. In a later genetic analysis, fewer N-insertions in productive TCRs were reported among donors in an Asian-associated ancestry cluster than the 666-donor mean. A cluster of highly shared sequence variants was judged likely to represent a technical artifact of the sequencing pipeline. A further reported finding was that TCR beta sequences accurately predicted the HLA-A and HLA-B alleles for most subjects in the first cohort. Correlated functional status among segregating V segments might be attributable to linkage disequilibrium, but an unknown experimental factor could not be ruled out. Only TCR beta chains were sequenced in this cohort, and the absence of alpha or paired-chain data limited detectable features.

Comments on this clone: Which antigen it targets is not known. No per-base quality is available; no much larger clone lies one base away.

Trimming accounts for 4 bases at V and 4 bases at J, while the number of junction bases matched to no gene is 15. The CDR3 runs 17 amino acids, cysteine and phenylalanine included. Only CDR3 DNA is held: 51 bases, read in frame from base 1. The germline V gene provides CDR1 MDHEN and CDR2 SYDVKM. The method behind the library was the immunoSEQ multiplex PCR assay. For the multiplex PCR, a mixture combining 60 forward primers for TCR Vbeta segments and 13 reverse primers for TCR Jbeta segments was used. The CDR3 region of rearranged TCR beta genes was amplified from genomic DNA by a multiplex PCR assay. The amplified TCR beta libraries were sequenced on the Illumina HiSeq System as 87-base-pair reads. As for the authors' bioinformatics: Across the 500 to 750 repertoires, a later analysis counted 80 million or so unique TCR beta chains, 8.5 million to 12 million of which were shared by at least two donors. A nearest-neighbor algorithm error-corrected the raw reads and collapsed the reads into unique sequences, merging closely related sequences to remove PCR and sequencing errors. V, D and J gene segments were assigned by aligning CDR3 sequences to IMGT reference sequences. For a sequence to be retained, a match of at least six nucleotides was required to both a V gene segment and a J gene segment. A rearrangement counted as productive if the CDR3 had no stop codons and remained in frame with V and J, and every other rearrangement counted as non-productive. CDR3 was defined according to IMGT convention as the region running from the second conserved V-encoded cysteine to the conserved J-encoded phenylalanine. The earlier analysis of 587 of the donors excluded any sequence lacking an unambiguous match to a single V gene segment. An earlier analysis of about 600 of the donors called V segments functional above 56.7% productive rearrangements and segregating when the between-donor standard deviation exceeded 5%. A statistical classification framework was developed to diagnose cytomegalovirus status using the catalog of TCR beta chain sequences. A later analysis assigned V and J genes by comparing TCR nucleotide sequences with IMGT/GENE-DB human TR gene sequences. The TCRdist pipeline was used in a later analysis to assign CDR3 sequences and most-parsimonious VDJ recombination scenarios. A later analysis defined each TCR beta chain by its CDR3 amino acid sequence plus V-gene family, and excluded reads lacking a unique V-gene family. In a later analysis, 450 to 600 highly shared, low-generation-probability nucleotide sequences were removed to address suspected cross-contamination and a sequencing artifact. In a later analysis, a clonal expansion index for each public chain was calculated from normalized within-repertoire ranks of inferred template counts. Generation probabilities in a later analysis came from a VDJ recombination model fitted to out-of-frame rearrangements, and those results were checked against IGoR. In a later analysis, hypergeometric tests were used to score TCR-TCR, TCR-HLA and TCR-CMV co-occurrence, with a repertoire-size bias correction applied to TCR pairs. To estimate false discovery rates, a later analysis permuted the HLA or CMV assignments 20 times. In a later analysis, co-occurring TCRs were grouped using DBSCAN, and TCRdist sequence similarity was added for clustering within HLA-allele-positive subsets. Repertoires with fewer than 30,000 or more than 120,000 public chains, plus five repertoires with anomalous nucleotide sharing, were excluded from co-occurrence clustering. In TCRdb, the immuneACCESS table is reduced to in-frame sequences with V and J assigned. These tables do not hold every clone; where another copy was compared, an unresolved V gene accounts for under half, and the others remain unexplained. V, J and clone size are taken as reported in that table, and D and trimming were inferred from the DNA itself. The sample profile shows about 300,000 clones; just over 85% of them were found once. Together, the top ten hold 3.5% to 4.5% of the sample.

The clonotype originates from a man aged 35-49 years in good health and CMV-seropositive. The sequence links TRBV28 to TRBJ2-5; 7 central bases correspond to TRBD2. The sequenced material came from PBMCs. The nucleotide sequence is TGTGCCAGCAGTTCCCGACCCGGACGGGGGGTATCAGAGACCCAGTACTTC. This codes for CASSSRPGRGVSETQYF. The variable domain in full, with residues beyond the CDR3 obtained from the reference TRBV28 and TRBJ2-5 genes, is DVKVTQSSRYLVKRTGEKVFLECVQDMDHENMFWYRQDPGLGLRLIYFSYDVKMKEKGDIPEGYSVSREKKERFSLILESASTNQTSMYLCASSSRPGRGVSETQYFGPGTRLLVL.